This T cell receptor beta chain is drawn from a study of blood T cell repertoires in COVID-19. Study overall: Sites across the United States, Italy and Spain contributed samples from acute and convalescent COVID-19. Sample material is recorded as cDNA or gDNA derived from T cells, B-cell-depleted T cells, or PBMCs.

Losses at the gene ends were 5 bases for V and 9 bases for J; bases not matched to a gene: 10. Germline V gene lookup returns CDR1 SGHAT and CDR2 FQNNGV. This CDR3 is built from 14 residues. Per the authors' pipeline: Amplification of reference gene primers provided the estimated nucleated cell counts. The repertoire was sequenced with immunoSEQ multiplex PCR; TCRdb's copy has only in-frame clones and lacks some. V and J calls plus clone size are reproduced from that table; the DNA served to infer D and trimming. This table holds fewer than 150,000 clones, around three quarters found once. This TCR derives from a human donor in a cohort sampled during active COVID-19. The material sequenced was peripheral blood. The chain carries TRBV11-2 and TRBJ2-1; TRBD1 matches at 7 bases. CDR3 in DNA: TGTGCCAGCAGCCAAATTTGGGACAGACCTGAGCAGTTCTTC. This sequence encodes CASSQIWDRPEQFF.